This T cell receptor (beta chain) was identified during a study of human T cells and chemical hapten exposure. The wider study: Skin on the upper inner arm, about 2 cm by about 2 cm in size, was sensitized with 2% DPC. Patients had diphenylcyclopropenone applied to the scalp weekly throughout the approximately 23-week study.

Trimming pared 0 bases from V and 0 bases from J, leaving 11 bases between. The CDR3 covers 15 residues. Per the germline V gene, CDR1 is DFQATT and CDR2 is SNEGSKA (reference sequence). In TCRdb, the RACE reads were re-called with MiXCR into one record per CDR3 protein. The sample lists roughly 90,000 distinct CDR3 sequences, roughly 10% occurring once. Time point defined: patch test 3, about 24 weeks after DPC sensitization. Treatment given: therapeutic diphenylcyclopropenone sensitization with weekly scalp DPC. The TCR comes from a woman in her 30s with alopecia areata. Some clones in this sample may be carry-over from other donors' samples. The specimen was whole blood, collected in connection with sensitization to the hapten diphenylcyclopropenone (DPC). The V call is TRBV20-1, the J call TRBJ1-1; unclear D gene. CDR3 coding DNA: TGCAGTGCTAGAGATCCGTACATAATGAACACTGAAGCTTTCTTT. Encoded protein: CSARDPYIMNTEAFF.